Presented here are 2 T cell receptor beta chains from one specimen sequenced in a study of cytomegalovirus exposure and HLA in healthy donors. Clones were sequenced by immunoSEQ multiplex PCR, and TCRdb holds only the in-frame ones, with some missing. The repertoire holds some 120,000 clones, just under 90% seen once, with about 3% in the top ten. The sample consisted of PBMCs. Every receptor here comes from a man younger than 40 in good health and CMV-seronegative.

The chain uses TRBV19 and TRBJ1-1; a possible D gene is TRBD1 (6 bases). V dropped 6 bases and J dropped 6 bases, with 17 bases sitting between them. Germline CDR1 is LNHDA and CDR2 is SQIVND (reference sequence). CDR3 length: 14 amino acids. CDR3 region: CASSPGHRLAEAFF. Written as DNA, the CDR3 is TGTGCCAGTAGCCCGGGACACCGATTGGCTGAAGCTTTCTTT.

The chain carries TRBV14 and TRBJ2-7; TRBD1 agrees at 10 bases. CDR1 and CDR2 (germline): SGHDN, FVKESK. V was pared by 6 bases and J by 2 bases, with 13 bases of the junction left unmatched. This CDR3 has 17 residues. CDR3 DNA: TGTGCCAGCAGTCACTACCGGGGACAGGGGATCCCCTACGAGCAGTACTTC. It is translated as CASSHYRGQGIPYEQYF.